This T cell receptor beta chain was retrieved from a study of regulatory T cells in long-lasting Graves disease. Researchers made TCR beta libraries by using iRepertoire HTBI primers and running Arm-PCR on CDR3 regions. Each CDR3 protein is one row after TCRdb ran MiXCR on the multiplex PCR reads. The repertoire holds about 560,000 distinct CDR3 sequences, with more than 15% as singletons. Indicated time point: newly diagnosed GD, antithyroid drugs for less than 3 months. PBMC RNA was the source of the TCR library. In addition, the sample was reused for a study of T cells in Graves' hyperthyroidism and ophthalmopathy. That work states: Ophthalmopathy, as predicted by the model, came a median about seven months after the prediction.

The origin of this receptor is a man younger than 35 with Graves disease. Sequenced here: peripheral blood mononuclear cells (PBMCs), sampled at new diagnosis, from a patient treated with antithyroid drugs.

The CDR3 nucleotides read TGTGCCAGCAGCCCGCTCGGCGGGGAGGGCGAGACCCAGTACTTC. Residues: CASSPLGGEGETQYF. The chain recombines TRBV4-2 with TRBJ2-5; 7 nucleotides align to TRBD2. The junction had 10 bases not matched to a gene; V was cut back by 4 bases and J by 5 bases. This CDR3 region has 15 residues. Germline V CDR1 and CDR2: LGHNA, YNFKEQ.